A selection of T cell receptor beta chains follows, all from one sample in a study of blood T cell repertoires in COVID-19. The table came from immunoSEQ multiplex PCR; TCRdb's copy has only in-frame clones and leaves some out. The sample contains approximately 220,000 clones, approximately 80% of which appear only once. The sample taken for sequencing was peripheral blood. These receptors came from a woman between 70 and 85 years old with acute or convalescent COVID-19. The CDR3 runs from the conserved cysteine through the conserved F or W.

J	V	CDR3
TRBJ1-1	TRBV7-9	CAIADNTEAFF
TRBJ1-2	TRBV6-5	CASRTTEVYGYTF
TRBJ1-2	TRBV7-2	CASSPSVTGGYYGYTF
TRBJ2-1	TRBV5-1	CASSLLAEPYNEQFF
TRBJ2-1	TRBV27	CASNMGQRPYNEQFF
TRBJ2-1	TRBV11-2	CASRNGLAEDNEQFF
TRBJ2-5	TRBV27	CASSLAGTETQYF
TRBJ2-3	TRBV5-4	CATTTRGTGTDTQYF
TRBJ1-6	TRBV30	CAWSLGQGSSPLHF
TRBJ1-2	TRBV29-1	CSVDGGALGYTF
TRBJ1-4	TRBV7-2	CASSPGGVGLELFF
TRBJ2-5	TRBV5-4	CASSLGLGGETQYF
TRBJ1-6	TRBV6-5	CATKFSNSPLHF
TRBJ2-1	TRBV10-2	CASSEAYNEQFF
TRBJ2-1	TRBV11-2	CASSLLWDRLINEQFF
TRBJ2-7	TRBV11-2	CASSLASGGGNEQYF
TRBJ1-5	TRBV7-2	CASSLASGRGSQPQHF
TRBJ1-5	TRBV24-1	CATSDTRGSNQPQHF
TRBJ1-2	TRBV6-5	CASSFRDRGNYGYTF
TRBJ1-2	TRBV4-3	CASSQVRGPSGGYTF